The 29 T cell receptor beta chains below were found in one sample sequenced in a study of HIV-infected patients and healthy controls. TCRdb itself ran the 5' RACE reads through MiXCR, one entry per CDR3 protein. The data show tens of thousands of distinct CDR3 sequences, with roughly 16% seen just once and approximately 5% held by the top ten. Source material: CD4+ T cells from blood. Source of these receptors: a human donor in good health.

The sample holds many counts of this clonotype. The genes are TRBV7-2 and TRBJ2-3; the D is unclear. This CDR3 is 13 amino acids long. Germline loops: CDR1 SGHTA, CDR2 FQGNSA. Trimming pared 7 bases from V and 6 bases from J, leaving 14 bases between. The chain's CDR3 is CASTLSTADTQYF. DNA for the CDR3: TGTGCCAGCACCCTAAGCACCGCGGATACGCAGTATTTT.

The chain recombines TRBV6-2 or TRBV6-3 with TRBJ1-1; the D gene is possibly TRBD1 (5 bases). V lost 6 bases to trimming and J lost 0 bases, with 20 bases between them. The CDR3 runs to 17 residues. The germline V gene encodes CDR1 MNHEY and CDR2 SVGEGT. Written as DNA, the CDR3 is TGTGCCAGCAGGAGCTCAAAGTGGGGCGAGATGAACACTGAAGCTTTCTTT. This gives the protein CASRSSKWGEMNTEAFF.

The CDR3 bases are TGTGCCAGCAGTTTACCACAGGGAAAAGCTTTCTTT. It translates to CASSLPQGKAFF. This chain connects TRBV28 to TRBJ1-1; D may be TRBD1 (6 bases). Germline V gives CDR1 MDHEN, CDR2 SYDVKM. The CDR3 has 12 amino acids. V was clipped by 2 bases and J by 9 bases, with 10 bases between them. Using reference TRBV28 and TRBJ1-1 for the parts outside the CDR3, the full variable domain is DVKVTQSSRYLVKRTGEKVFLECVQDMDHENMFWYRQDPGLGLRLIYFSYDVKMKEKGDIPEGYSVSREKKERFSLILESASTNQTSMYLCASSLPQGKAFFGQGTRLTVV.

CDR3 DNA: TGCAGTTACCCACGTTCAGGCATTGAAGCTTTCTTT. Protein: CSYPRSGIEAFF. The chain is built from TRBV20-1 and TRBJ1-1; D gene uncertain. The CDR3 runs to 12 residues. Deletions cut 8 bases from V and 7 bases from J, with 17 bases between. Germline V CDR1 and CDR2: DFQATT, SNEGSKA (reference sequence).

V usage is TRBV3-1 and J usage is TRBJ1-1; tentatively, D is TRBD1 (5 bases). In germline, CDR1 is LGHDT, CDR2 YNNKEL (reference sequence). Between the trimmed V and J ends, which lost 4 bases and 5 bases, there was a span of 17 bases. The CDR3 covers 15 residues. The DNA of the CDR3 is TGTGCCAGCAGCCGCCGGAGGGGCGCGGCGACTGAAGCTTTCTTT. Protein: CASSRRRGAATEAFF.

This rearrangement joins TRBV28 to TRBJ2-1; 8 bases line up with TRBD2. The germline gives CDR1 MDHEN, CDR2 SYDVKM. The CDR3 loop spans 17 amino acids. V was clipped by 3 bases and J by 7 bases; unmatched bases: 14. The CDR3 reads CASSFGSGVGFRNEQFF. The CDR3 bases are TGTGCCAGCAGTTTCGGTAGCGGGGTAGGTTTTCGGAATGAGCAGTTCTTC.

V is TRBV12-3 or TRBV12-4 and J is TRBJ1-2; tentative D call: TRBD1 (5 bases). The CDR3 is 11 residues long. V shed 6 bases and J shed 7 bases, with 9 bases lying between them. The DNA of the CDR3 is TGTGCCAGCAGGAGGACATTTGGCTACACCTTC. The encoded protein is CASRRTFGYTF.

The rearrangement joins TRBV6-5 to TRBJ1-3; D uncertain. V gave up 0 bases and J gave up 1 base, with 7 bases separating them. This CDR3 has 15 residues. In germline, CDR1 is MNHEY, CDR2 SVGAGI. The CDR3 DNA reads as TGTGCCAGCAGTTACTCCCGACGGTCTGGAAACACCATATATTTT. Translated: CASSYSRRSGNTIYF.

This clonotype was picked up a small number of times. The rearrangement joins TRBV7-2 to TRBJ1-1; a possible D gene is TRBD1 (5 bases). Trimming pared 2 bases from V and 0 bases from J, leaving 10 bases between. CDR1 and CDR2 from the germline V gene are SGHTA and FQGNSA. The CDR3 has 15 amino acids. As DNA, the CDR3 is TGTGCCAGCAGCTTACAGCGGGGCATGAACACTGAAGCTTTCTTT. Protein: CASSLQRGMNTEAFF.

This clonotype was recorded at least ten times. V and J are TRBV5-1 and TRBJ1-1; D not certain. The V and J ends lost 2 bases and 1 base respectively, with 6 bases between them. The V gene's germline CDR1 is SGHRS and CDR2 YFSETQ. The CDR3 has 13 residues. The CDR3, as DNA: TGCGCCAGCAGCTTTCGCGAGAACACTGAAGCTTTCTTT. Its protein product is CASSFRENTEAFF.

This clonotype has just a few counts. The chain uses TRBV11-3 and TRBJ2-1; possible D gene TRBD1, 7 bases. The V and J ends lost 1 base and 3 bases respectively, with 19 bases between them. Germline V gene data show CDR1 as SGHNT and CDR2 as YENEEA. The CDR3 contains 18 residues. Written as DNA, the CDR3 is TGTGCCAGCAGCTTAGGCGTCAGGGGGGACAGATACTACAATGAGCAGTTCTTC. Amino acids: CASSLGVRGDRYYNEQFF.

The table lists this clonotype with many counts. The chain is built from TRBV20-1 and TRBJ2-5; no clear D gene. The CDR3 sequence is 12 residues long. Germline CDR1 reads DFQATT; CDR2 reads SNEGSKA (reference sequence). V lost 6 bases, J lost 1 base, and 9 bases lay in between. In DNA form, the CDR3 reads TGCAGTGCGCCCGTTCCCCAAGAGACCCAGTACTTC. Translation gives CSAPVPQETQYF.

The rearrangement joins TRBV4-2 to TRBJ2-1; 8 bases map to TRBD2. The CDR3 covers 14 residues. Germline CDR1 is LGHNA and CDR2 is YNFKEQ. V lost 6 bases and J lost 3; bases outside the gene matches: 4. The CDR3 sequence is CASSRAGGYNEQFF. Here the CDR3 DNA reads TGTGCCAGCAGTCGTGCGGGGGGCTACAATGAGCAGTTCTTC.

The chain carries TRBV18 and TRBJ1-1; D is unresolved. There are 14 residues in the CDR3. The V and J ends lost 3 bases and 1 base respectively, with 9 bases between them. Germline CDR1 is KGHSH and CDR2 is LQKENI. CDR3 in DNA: TGTGCCAGCTCACCGCCGGCCGGGAACACTGAAGCTTTCTTT. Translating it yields CASSPPAGNTEAFF.

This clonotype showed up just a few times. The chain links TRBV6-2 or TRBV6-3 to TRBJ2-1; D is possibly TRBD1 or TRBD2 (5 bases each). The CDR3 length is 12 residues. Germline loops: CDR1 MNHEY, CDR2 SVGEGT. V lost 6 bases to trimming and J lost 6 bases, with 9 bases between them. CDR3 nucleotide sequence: TGTGCCAGCAGCCCAGGGAGCAATGAGCAGTTCTTC. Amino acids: CASSPGSNEQFF.

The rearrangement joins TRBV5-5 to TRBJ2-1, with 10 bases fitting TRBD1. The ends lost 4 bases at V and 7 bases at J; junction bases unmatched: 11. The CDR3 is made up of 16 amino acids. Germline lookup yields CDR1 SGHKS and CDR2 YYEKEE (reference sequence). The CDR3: CASSTWTGGPLNEQFF. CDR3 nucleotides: TGTGCCAGCAGCACCTGGACAGGGGGGCCCCTAAATGAGCAGTTCTTC.

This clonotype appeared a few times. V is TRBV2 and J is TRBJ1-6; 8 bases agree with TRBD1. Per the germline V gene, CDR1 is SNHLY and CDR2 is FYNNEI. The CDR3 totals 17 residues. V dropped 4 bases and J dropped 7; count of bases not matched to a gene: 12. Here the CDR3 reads CASSASPGTGLNSPLHF. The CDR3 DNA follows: TGTGCCAGCAGTGCCTCCCCAGGGACAGGCCTAAATTCACCCCTCCACTTT.

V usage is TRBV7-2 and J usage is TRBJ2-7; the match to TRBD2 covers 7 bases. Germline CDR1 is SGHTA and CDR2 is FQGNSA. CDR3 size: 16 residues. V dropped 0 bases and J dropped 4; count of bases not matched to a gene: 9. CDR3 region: CASSLAQVGGRYEQYF. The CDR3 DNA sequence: TGTGCCAGCAGCTTAGCGCAGGTGGGCGGGAGATACGAGCAGTACTTC.

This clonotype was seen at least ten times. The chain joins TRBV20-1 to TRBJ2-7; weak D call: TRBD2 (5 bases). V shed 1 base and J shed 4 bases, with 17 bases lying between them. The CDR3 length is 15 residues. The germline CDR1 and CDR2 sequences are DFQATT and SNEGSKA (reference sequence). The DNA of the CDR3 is TGCAGTGCTAGAGCCGCGGGTAGGACCTTATACGAGCAGTACTTC. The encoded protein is CSARAAGRTLYEQYF.

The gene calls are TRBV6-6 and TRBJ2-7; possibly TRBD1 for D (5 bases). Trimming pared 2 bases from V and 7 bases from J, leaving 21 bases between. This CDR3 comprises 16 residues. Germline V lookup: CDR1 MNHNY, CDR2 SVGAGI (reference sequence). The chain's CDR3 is CASSYDGYRSRREQYF. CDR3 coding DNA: TGTGCCAGCAGTTACGATGGTTACAGGTCACGGCGGGAGCAGTACTTC.

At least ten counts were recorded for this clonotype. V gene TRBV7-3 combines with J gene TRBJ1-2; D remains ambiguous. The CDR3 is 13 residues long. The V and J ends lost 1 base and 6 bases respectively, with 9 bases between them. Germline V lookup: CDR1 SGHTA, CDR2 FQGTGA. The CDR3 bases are TGTGCCAGCAGCTTAAAACGGGGAGATGGCTACACCTTC. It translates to CASSLKRGDGYTF.

CDR3 sequence reads: CASSLEGQGNNEQFF. Here the CDR3 DNA reads TGTGCCAGCAGTTTAGAGGGACAGGGTAACAATGAGCAGTTCTTC. The V call is TRBV27, the J call TRBJ2-1; TRBD1 aligns across 9 bases. Germline CDR1 is MNHEY and CDR2 is SMNVEV (reference sequence). Unmatched junction bases numbered 4, after V lost 2 bases and J lost 5 bases. The CDR3 length is 15 residues.

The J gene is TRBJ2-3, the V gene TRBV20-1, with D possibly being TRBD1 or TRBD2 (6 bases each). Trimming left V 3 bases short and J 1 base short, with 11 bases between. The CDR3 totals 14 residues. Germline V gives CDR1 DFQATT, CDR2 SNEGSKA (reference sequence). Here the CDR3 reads CSASYGGRTDTQYF. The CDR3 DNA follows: TGCAGTGCTAGCTACGGGGGCCGCACAGATACGCAGTATTTT.

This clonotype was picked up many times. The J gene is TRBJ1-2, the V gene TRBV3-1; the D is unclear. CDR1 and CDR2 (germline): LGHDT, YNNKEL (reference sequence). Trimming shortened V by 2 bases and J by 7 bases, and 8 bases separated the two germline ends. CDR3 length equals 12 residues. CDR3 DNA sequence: TGTGCCAGCAGCCAATCGCTCCTTGGCTACACCTTC. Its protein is CASSQSLLGYTF.

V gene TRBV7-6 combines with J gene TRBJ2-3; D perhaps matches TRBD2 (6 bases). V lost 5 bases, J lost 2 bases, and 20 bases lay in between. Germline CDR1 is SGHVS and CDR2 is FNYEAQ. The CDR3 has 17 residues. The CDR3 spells CASSQTGGAFVTDTQYF. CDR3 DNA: TGTGCCAGCAGCCAGACGGGCGGGGCCTTTGTCACAGATACGCAGTATTTT.

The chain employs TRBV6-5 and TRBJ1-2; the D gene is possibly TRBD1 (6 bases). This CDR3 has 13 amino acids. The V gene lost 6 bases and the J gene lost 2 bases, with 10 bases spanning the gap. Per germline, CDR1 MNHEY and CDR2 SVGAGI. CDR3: CASRAGQNYGYTF. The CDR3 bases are TGTGCCAGCAGAGCTGGACAGAACTATGGCTACACCTTC.

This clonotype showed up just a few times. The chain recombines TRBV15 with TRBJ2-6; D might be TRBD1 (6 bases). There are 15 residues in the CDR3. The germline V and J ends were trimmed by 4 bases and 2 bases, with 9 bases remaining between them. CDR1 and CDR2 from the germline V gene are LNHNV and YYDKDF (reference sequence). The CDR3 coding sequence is TGTGCCACCAGCAAACAGGGTGCTGGGGCCAACGTCCTGACTTTC. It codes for CATSKQGAGANVLTF.

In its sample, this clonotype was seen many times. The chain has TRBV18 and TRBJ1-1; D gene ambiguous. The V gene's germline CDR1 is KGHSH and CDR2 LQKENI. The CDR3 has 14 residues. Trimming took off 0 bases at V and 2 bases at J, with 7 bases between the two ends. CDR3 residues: CASSPPNGNTEAFF. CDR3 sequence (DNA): TGTGCCAGCTCACCACCGAACGGTAACACTGAAGCTTTCTTT.

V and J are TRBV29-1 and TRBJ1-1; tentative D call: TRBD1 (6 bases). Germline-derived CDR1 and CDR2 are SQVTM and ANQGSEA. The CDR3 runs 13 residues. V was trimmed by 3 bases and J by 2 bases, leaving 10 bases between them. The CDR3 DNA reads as TGCAGCGTTGACTCAGGGGCCAACACTGAAGCTTTCTTT. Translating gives CSVDSGANTEAFF. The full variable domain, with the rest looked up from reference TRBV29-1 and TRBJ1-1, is SAVISQKPSRDICQRGTSLTIQCQVDSQVTMMFWYRQQPGQSLTLIATANQGSEATYESGFVIDKFPISRPNLTFSTLTVSNMSPEDSSIYLCSVDSGANTEAFFGQGTRLTVV.